This note documents a single TCR beta chain sequence. The antigen is undetermined. This entry comes from a study of T-cell reconstitution after alpha-beta-depleted transplantation in children. Preparing the TCRbeta library involved the use of unique molecular identifiers. TCRdb re-derived calls from the PCR reads in MiXCR, one entry per CDR3 protein. The sample lists 540,000 or so distinct CDR3 sequences; under 25% were seen once. V lost 2 bases and J 4 bases, leaving 8 bases between the germline ends. Germline V CDR1 and CDR2: MNHNS, SASEGT. The CDR3 extends over 13 amino acids. Study findings and constraints: Where alpha-beta T cells came from about two months after transplant was reportedly several hundred expanded graft clones.

This clonotype originated in a boy younger than two who had a stem cell transplant for acute myeloid leukemia, so the T cells may come from the graft donor. The sample consisted of PBMCs, mostly from graft donor cells, taken 360 days after TCRalphabeta/CD19-depleted stem cell transplant. The chain is built from TRBV6-1 and TRBJ1-2; no reliable D call. DNA for the CDR3: TGTGCCAGCAGTGAACGGGGTGCCTATGGCTACACCTTC. It is translated as CASSERGAYGYTF.